This T cell receptor beta chain was recovered during a study of cytotoxic CD8 clonotypes in ibrutinib-treated CLL. J was trimmed by 6 bases and V by 8 bases; bases with no gene match: 7. CDR1 and CDR2 (germline): MNHNS, SASEGT. The CDR3 length is 14 residues. TCRdb's table, derived via immunoSEQ multiplex PCR, lists solely in-frame clones and lacks some. The table shows under 300,000 clones, with around 76% occurring only once. This clone showed up just a few times. The clonotype was recovered from a human donor with chronic lymphocytic leukemia. The chain joins TRBV6-1 to TRBJ1-6; TRBD1 matches 7 bases. Sequenced material: PBMCs, taken at disease progression, from a patient treated with ibrutinib. The CDR3 region has the DNA TGTGCCAGCGTAAGGGACAGCCCTAATTCACCCCTCCACTTT. Encoded protein: CASVRDSPNSPLHF.